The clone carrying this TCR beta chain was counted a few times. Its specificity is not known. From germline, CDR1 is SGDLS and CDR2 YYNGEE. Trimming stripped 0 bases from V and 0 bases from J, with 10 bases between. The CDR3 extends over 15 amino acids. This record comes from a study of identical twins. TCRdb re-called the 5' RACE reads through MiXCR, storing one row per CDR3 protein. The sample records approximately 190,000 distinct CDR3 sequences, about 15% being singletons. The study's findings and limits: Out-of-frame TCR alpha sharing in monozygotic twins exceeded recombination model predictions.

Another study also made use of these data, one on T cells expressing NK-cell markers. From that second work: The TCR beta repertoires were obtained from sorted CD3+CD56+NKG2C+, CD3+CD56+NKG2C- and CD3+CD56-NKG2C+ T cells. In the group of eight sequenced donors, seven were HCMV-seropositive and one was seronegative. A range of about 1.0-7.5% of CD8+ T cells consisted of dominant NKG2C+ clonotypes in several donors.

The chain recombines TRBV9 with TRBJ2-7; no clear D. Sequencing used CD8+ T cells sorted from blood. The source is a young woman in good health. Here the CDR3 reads CASSVGPSSSYEQYF. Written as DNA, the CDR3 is TGTGCCAGCAGCGTAGGGCCCTCCTCCTCCTACGAGCAGTACTTC.